This is a list of T cell receptor beta chains from one sample in a study of T cell responses to AZD1222 COVID-19 vaccine. This table comes from immunoSEQ multiplex PCR, and its TCRdb copy is limited to in-frame clones, with some not included. The table has around 100,000 clones, 86% seen once; the top ten hold approximately 5%. The specimen comprised peripheral blood, sampled on day 0 of AZD1222 vaccination. The receptors come from an adult in good health. Both conserved end residues are part of each CDR3. Fields, in order: D gene, clone size, J gene, V gene, CDR3 protein, CDR3 DNA. D genes are given only for firm matches. The listing skips clone size in some rows; elsewhere it reads once, few, many or a size class.

NA,NA,TRBJ2-2,TRBV6-5,CATYRDTGELFF,TGTGCCACGTATCGGGACACCGGGGAGCTGTTTTTT
TRBD1,NA,TRBJ1-6,TRBV28,CASRNFRDRNSPLHF,TGTGCCAGTAGAAATTTCCGGGACAGGAATTCACCCCTCCACTTT
TRBD1,NA,TRBJ1-5,TRBV15,CATSRGDRHQPQHF,TGTGCCACCAGCAGAGGGGACAGACATCAGCCCCAGCATTTT
TRBD1,NA,TRBJ2-3,TRBV29-1,CSVHPGGSLTDTQYF,TGCAGCGTACATCCAGGGGGCTCTTTGACAGATACGCAGTATTTT
NA,few,TRBJ1-2,TRBV18,CASSPGSEPSWYGYTF,TGTGCCAGCTCCCCAGGGTCAGAGCCAAGTTGGTACGGCTACACCTTC
TRBD1,medium-sized,TRBJ1-5,TRBV27,CASSLDRDQPQHF,TGTGCCAGCAGTTTAGACAGGGATCAGCCCCAGCATTTT
NA,once,TRBJ2-1,TRBV7-2,CASSLFRSNNEQFF,TGTGCCAGCAGCTTATTCAGAAGCAACAATGAGCAGTTCTTC
TRBD2,NA,TRBJ2-7,TRBV28,CASSPRLAGATEQYF,TGTGCCAGCAGCCCTCGACTAGCGGGAGCGACCGAGCAGTACTTC
NA,NA,TRBJ2-5,TRBV18,CASSQGMQETQYF,TGTGCCAGCTCACAGGGGATGCAAGAGACCCAGTACTTC
NA,NA,TRBJ2-3,TRBV7-3,CASSLWGPTDTQYF,TGTGCCAGCAGCTTATGGGGACCCACAGATACGCAGTATTTT
TRBD1,NA,TRBJ2-2,TRBV5-4,CASSPRDRRNTGELFF,TGTGCCAGCAGCCCCCGGGACAGGAGAAACACCGGGGAGCTGTTTTTT
TRBD1,NA,TRBJ1-1,TRBV6-6,CASSSRDRVLGEAFF,TGTGCCAGCAGTTCCCGGGACAGGGTCTTAGGGGAAGCTTTCTTT
NA,NA,TRBJ1-3,TRBV12-3/TRBV12-4,CASSLNSGNTIYF,TGTGCCAGCAGTTTGAACTCTGGAAACACCATATATTTT
TRBD1,NA,TRBJ1-1,TRBV9,CASSVRTGMNTEAFF,TGTGCCAGCAGCGTAAGGACAGGGATGAACACTGAAGCTTTCTTT
NA,NA,TRBJ2-1,TRBV7-2,CASSSSGSWVNEQFF,TGTGCCAGCAGCAGCTCCGGTAGTTGGGTCAATGAGCAGTTCTTC
TRBD2,NA,TRBJ2-3,TRBV9,CASSTSGSTDTQYF,TGTGCCAGCAGCACTAGCGGGAGCACAGATACGCAGTATTTT
NA,NA,TRBJ1-3,TRBV20-1,CSASTLGGNTIYF,TGCAGTGCTAGTACCCTGGGAGGAAACACCATATATTTT
NA,NA,TRBJ1-5,TRBV30,CAWSPRTVRRNQPQHF,TGTGCCTGGAGTCCCCGGACAGTACGACGCAATCAGCCCCAGCATTTT
TRBD1,NA,TRBJ1-6,TRBV6-5,CASRRDSSNSPLHF,TGTGCCAGTCGGAGGGACAGCTCAAATTCACCCCTCCACTTT
NA,few,TRBJ2-2,TRBV10-3,CAISSQDRSTGELFF,TGTGCCATCAGTTCACAAGACAGGTCCACCGGGGAGCTGTTTTTT
NA,few,TRBJ1-1,TRBV28,CASSQPRDLGTEAFF,TGTGCCAGCAGCCAGCCTCGGGATTTGGGCACTGAAGCTTTCTTT
TRBD1,NA,TRBJ2-7,TRBV5-1,CASSNRDRVGEQYF,TGCGCCAGCAGCAACCGGGACAGGGTTGGGGAGCAGTACTTC
NA,NA,TRBJ1-2,TRBV4-3,CASSPKRTLGYYGYTF,TGCGCCAGCAGCCCGAAGAGAACGTTGGGGTACTATGGCTACACCTTC
NA,NA,TRBJ2-7,TRBV30,CAWTNSRGRMGVDEQYF,TGTGCCTGGACCAACAGTCGAGGCAGGATGGGAGTAGACGAGCAGTACTTC
NA,NA,TRBJ2-7,TRBV30,CAWSVRGRLVAYEQYF,TGTGCCTGGAGTGTACGGGGGAGGCTAGTCGCCTACGAGCAGTACTTC
TRBD1,NA,TRBJ1-1,TRBV5-1,CASSPAGTGYNTEAFF,TGCGCCAGCAGCCCAGCGGGGACAGGGTATAACACTGAAGCTTTCTTT
TRBD1,NA,TRBJ1-6,TRBV18,CASSQGAGSPLHF,TGTGCCAGCTCACAGGGGGCTGGTTCACCCCTCCACTTT
NA,once,TRBJ2-3,TRBV6-1,CASSEGGRGGDTQYF,TGTGCCAGCAGTGAAGGGGGAAGGGGTGGAGATACGCAGTATTTT
NA,NA,TRBJ2-3,TRBV9,CASSVATGQNTQYF,TGTGCCAGCAGCGTAGCGACGGGCCAGAATACGCAGTATTTT
NA,NA,TRBJ1-6,TRBV25-1,CASSERGGNSPLHF,TGTGCCAGCAGTGAAAGGGGGGGCAATTCACCCCTCCACTTT
NA,NA,TRBJ2-4,TRBV6-2/TRBV6-3,CASSSASDLAKNIQYF,TGTGCCAGCAGTTCGGCTAGCGACCTAGCCAAAAACATTCAGTACTTC
NA,NA,TRBJ1-1,TRBV28,CASSFSAPGYPWF,TGTGCCAGCAGTTTCTCCGCCCCAGGGTACCCGTGGTTT
NA,NA,TRBJ2-3,TRBV4-3,CASSQNPRGGGAADTQYF,TGCGCCAGCAGCCAAAACCCACGGGGAGGGGGCGCCGCAGATACGCAGTATTTT
TRBD1,once,TRBJ2-7,TRBV10-3,CAISERAGGKHEQYF,TGTGCCATCAGTGAGCGGGCAGGGGGTAAGCACGAGCAGTACTTC
NA,NA,TRBJ1-1,TRBV4-3,CASSRTPTENTEAFF,TGCGCCAGCAGCCGGACCCCGACAGAGAACACTGAAGCTTTCTTT
TRBD1,NA,TRBJ1-6,TRBV12-3/TRBV12-4,CASSPTGNSPLHF,TGTGCCAGCAGTCCGACAGGGAACTCACCCCTCCACTTT
NA,NA,TRBJ1-5,TRBV28,CASSQGGHQPQHF,TGTGCCAGCAGCCAAGGGGGACATCAGCCCCAGCATTTT
TRBD2,NA,TRBJ2-5,TRBV3-1/TRBV3-2,CASSQGPGGNQETQYF,TGTGCCAGCAGCCAAGGGCCGGGGGGGAACCAAGAGACCCAGTACTTC
NA,NA,TRBJ1-1,TRBV7-9,CASSLDRLNTEAFF,TGTGCCAGCAGCTTAGACAGGCTGAACACTGAAGCTTTCTTT
NA,NA,TRBJ1-1,TRBV30,CAWSKGTNTEAFF,TGTGCCTGGAGTAAGGGGACGAACACTGAAGCTTTCTTT
NA,NA,TRBJ1-5,TRBV7-2,CASSLAGRNNQPQHF,TGTGCCAGCAGCTTAGCAGGGCGGAACAATCAGCCCCAGCATTTT
TRBD2,NA,TRBJ2-3,TRBV6-2/TRBV6-3,CASSPGLGGTQYF,TGTGCCAGCAGCCCCGGACTAGGAGGGACGCAGTATTTT
NA,NA,TRBJ2-7,TRBV30,CAWSWRGEQYF,TGTGCCTGGAGTTGGCGGGGCGAGCAGTACTTC
NA,NA,TRBJ1-1,TRBV9,CASSGRDSIAEAFF,TGTGCCAGCAGCGGCCGGGACTCGATAGCTGAAGCTTTCTTT
NA,NA,TRBJ2-2,TRBV20-1,CSASWQRSTGELFF,TGCAGTGCTAGTTGGCAGCGTAGCACCGGGGAGCTGTTTTTT
NA,NA,TRBJ1-1,TRBV4-2,CASSLRGSTEAFF,TGTGCCAGCAGCCTACGGGGGAGCACTGAAGCTTTCTTT
TRBD1,NA,TRBJ1-2,TRBV2,CASRGPGTGSASYTF,TGTGCCAGCAGGGGTCCCGGGACAGGGAGTGCAAGCTACACCTTC
NA,NA,TRBJ2-1,TRBV6-5,CASSLDGNEQFF,TGTGCCAGCAGTCTAGACGGGAATGAGCAGTTCTTC
NA,NA,TRBJ2-1,TRBV7-3,CASSLTKGTYNEQFF,TGTGCCAGCAGCTTAACTAAAGGGACCTACAATGAGCAGTTCTTC
NA,NA,TRBJ2-7,TRBV6-4,CASGRFLGKYF,TGTGCCAGCGGACGTTTCCTGGGAAAGTACTTC
NA,once,TRBJ1-6,TRBV7-6,CASSLVRKNSPLHF,TGTGCCAGCAGCTTAGTCAGGAAAAATTCACCCCTCCACTTT
NA,NA,TRBJ2-3,TRBV29-1,CSVDDGLSTDTQYF,TGCAGCGTTGACGATGGTCTCTCCACAGATACGCAGTATTTT
NA,few,TRBJ2-7,TRBV10-2,CASRVADYEQYF,TGCGCCAGCAGAGTAGCGGACTACGAGCAGTACTTC
TRBD2,NA,TRBJ2-1,TRBV6-2/TRBV6-3,CASSYEDGGAHEQFF,TGTGCCAGCAGTTACGAGGACGGGGGGGCCCATGAGCAGTTCTTC
TRBD1,NA,TRBJ1-1,TRBV18,CASSPTVTGTNTEAFF,TGTGCCAGCTCACCAACCGTGACAGGGACGAACACTGAAGCTTTCTTT
NA,NA,TRBJ1-5,TRBV30,CAWSGTSGDQPQHF,TGTGCCTGGAGTGGAACCTCCGGGGATCAGCCCCAGCATTTT
NA,NA,TRBJ2-5,TRBV6-2/TRBV6-3,CASSPGLAEEETQYF,TGTGCCAGCAGCCCCGGGCTAGCCGAGGAAGAGACCCAGTACTTC